This T cell receptor beta chain was identified in a study of blood T cell repertoires in COVID-19. Study background: Material from acute and convalescent COVID-19 was sourced from the United States, Italy and Spain. PBMCs, B-cell-depleted T cells, or T cells provided the cDNA or gDNA that made up the material.

Authors' analysis steps: How many nucleated cells were present was estimated from reference gene primer amplification. Using immunoSEQ multiplex PCR, the repertoire was profiled, and TCRdb retains in-frame clones only, with some absent. That table is the source of V, J and clone size, and D and trimming were worked out from the DNA. The profile covers about 300,000 clones, with around 89% appearing a single time and about 5% taken by the ten largest. V gave up 3 bases and J gave up 4 bases, with 10 bases separating them. The CDR3 covers 15 residues. Germline values: CDR1 ENHRY, CDR2 SYGVKD. The source material was peripheral blood. The receptor was isolated from a man aged 35-49 years with acute or convalescent COVID-19. This chain links TRBV10-3 with TRBJ2-6; D is perhaps TRBD1 (6 bases). DNA for the CDR3: TGTGCCATCAGTGAAGGGGGAACCGGGGCCAACGTCCTGACTTTC. This sequence encodes CAISEGGTGANVLTF.